The clone carrying this TCR beta chain was seen a handful of times. An end of the junction differs from the germline gene, which may be a read error. The data are from a study of tumor-infiltrating lymphocytes in primary liver carcinoma. The overall study: Maximum tumor diameters ranged from roughly 4.2 to 10 cm, stage T1-T3 N0M0.

cDNA specific to TCR beta was made from 500 ng of total RNA, with a constant-region primer employed for priming. ARM-PCR, slightly modified, supplied the TCR beta libraries through three nested multiplex PCR rounds. Each of the first two PCR rounds ran nine to ten cycles with TRBV1-TRBV30 forward and C-beta reverse primers. TCRdb re-analysed the multiplex PCR reads in MiXCR, keeping a single row per CDR3 protein. There are hundreds of thousands of distinct CDR3 sequences in the sample; 45% to 70% occur only once, and approximately 15% lies in the top ten. Researchers drew blood RNA from unsorted whole blood and extracted germline DNA as well. Around 4 milliliters of peripheral blood were drawn presurgically. CDR3 length equals 15 residues. Germline CDR1 MNHEY, CDR2 SVGEGT.

This TCR came from a woman in her twenties or thirties with primary liver carcinoma and hepatitis B virus infection. V gene TRBV6-2 or TRBV6-3 combines with J gene TRBJ2-6, with a tentative D call TRBD1 (6 bases). The specimen sequenced was peripheral blood. CDR3 DNA: TGTGCCAACAGTTCCAGGGGTTCTGGGGCCAACGTCCCGACTTTC. This gives the protein CANSSRGSGANVPTF.